These 32 T cell receptor beta chains came from one sample sequenced in a study of PD-1 blockade in classical Hodgkin lymphoma. Each of the patients experienced relapse following autologous stem cell transplantation, and their brentuximab vedotin exposure differed. TCRdb keeps only in-frame clones here, not all; method: immunoSEQ multiplex PCR. This sample has around 40,000 clones, with about three quarters found just once. The sequenced sample was peripheral blood mononuclear cells (PBMCs), obtained at baseline. Source of these receptors: a human donor with classical Hodgkin lymphoma.

The V gene is TRBV30, the J gene TRBJ1-6, with 8 bases aligning to TRBD1. Germline loops: CDR1 GTSNPN, CDR2 SVGIG (reference sequence). V lost 3 bases, J lost 9 bases, and 10 bases stayed unmatched. The CDR3 covers 15 residues. In DNA, the CDR3 is TGTGCCTGGAGCGTGGAGACAGGGGCGGGTTCACCCCTCCACTTT. Residues: CAWSVETGAGSPLHF.

In its sample, this clone was seen a few times. The chain carries TRBV19 and TRBJ2-2; D perhaps matches TRBD2 (7 bases). Germline CDR1 and CDR2: LNHDA and SQIVND (reference sequence). With 6 bases removed from V and 0 bases from J, the gap between germline ends came to 20 bases. The CDR3 is made up of 18 amino acids. The chain's CDR3 is CASRARGGGTANTGELFF. CDR3 DNA sequence: TGTGCCAGTAGGGCAAGGGGCGGGGGCACCGCGAACACCGGGGAGCTGTTTTTT.

The chain uses TRBV7-7 and TRBJ1-1; D gene unclear. Germline CDR1 is SSHAT and CDR2 is FNYEAQ (reference sequence). Trimming left V 2 bases short and J 3 bases short, with 7 bases between. The CDR3 length is 13 residues. DNA for the CDR3: TGTGCCAGCAGCTTAAGAGCCGACACTGAAGCTTTCTTT. Protein sequence: CASSLRADTEAFF.

V gene TRBV5-5 combines with J gene TRBJ2-5; 12 bases match TRBD2. The CDR3 contains 16 residues. Trimming removed 0 bases from V and 5 bases from J; junction bases left unmatched: 5. Per the germline V gene, CDR1 is SGHKS and CDR2 is YYEKEE (reference sequence). The CDR3 region is CASSLELAGGRETQYF. The CDR3 coding sequence is TGTGCCAGCAGCTTGGAACTAGCGGGGGGCAGGGAGACCCAGTACTTC.

The chain carries TRBV10-3 and TRBJ2-7; D is ambiguous. V lost 4 bases and J lost 2, with 15 bases in between. Germline V gene sequence: CDR1 ENHRY, CDR2 SYGVKD. CDR3 length: 15 residues. CDR3 nucleotides: TGTGCCATCAGTGTTGATGGTGGGGAAACCTACGAGCAGTACTTC. Amino acid sequence: CAISVDGGETYEQYF.

The chain is built from TRBV6-5 and TRBJ1-5, with D uncertain. V was clipped by 3 bases and J by 7 bases, with 13 bases between them. Germline V gene data show CDR1 as MNHEY and CDR2 as SVGAGI. This CDR3 contains 14 residues. CDR3 protein: CASSYGQIPQPQHF. The CDR3 DNA sequence: TGTGCCAGCAGTTATGGCCAGATCCCCCAGCCCCAGCATTTT.

This clone was observed a single time. V and J are TRBV4-1 and TRBJ1-2, with 9 bases identical to TRBD1. The CDR3 is made up of 15 amino acids. Germline lookup yields CDR1 MGHRA and CDR2 YSYEKL. After removal of 1 base from V and 7 bases from J, the junction contained 7 bases not matched to a gene. CDR3 sequence (DNA): TGCGCCAGCAGCCAAGCGGGACAGGGAATGGTTGGCTACACCTTC. The encoded protein is CASSQAGQGMVGYTF.

V is TRBV6-6 and J is TRBJ2-2; 10 nucleotides match TRBD1. V dropped 6 bases and J dropped 3; count of bases not matched to a gene: 7. Germline V gene sequence: CDR1 MNHNY, CDR2 SVGAGI (reference sequence). The CDR3 extends over 16 amino acids. The CDR3, as DNA: TGTGCCAGCAGGACCGGGACAGGGGCGGACACCGGGGAGCTGTTTTTT. This gives the protein CASRTGTGADTGELFF.

The CDR3 region is CASSPGGRNTEAFF. DNA for the CDR3: TGCGCCAGCAGCCCCGGGGGGCGGAACACTGAAGCTTTCTTT. The chain recombines TRBV5-1 with TRBJ1-1; TRBD1 is a possible D gene (6 bases). There are 14 residues in the CDR3. Trimming took off 4 bases at V and 1 base at J, with 11 bases between the two ends. Germline CDR1 reads SGHRS; CDR2 reads YFSETQ.

This chain links TRBV7-9 with TRBJ2-1; the match to TRBD2 covers 7 bases. The junction had 9 bases not matched to a gene; V was cut back by 2 bases and J by 5 bases. Germline V gene data show CDR1 as SEHNR and CDR2 as FQNEAQ (reference sequence). This CDR3 comprises 16 residues. CDR3 sequence reads: CASSLIDSGRNNEQFF. The DNA for the CDR3 is TGTGCCAGCAGCTTAATCGATAGCGGGCGTAACAATGAGCAGTTCTTC.

This clone was seen just once. This rearrangement joins TRBV7-4 to TRBJ2-3; no clear D. Germline-derived CDR1 and CDR2 are SGHVT and SQSDAQ. Trimming removed 1 base at V and 3 bases at J, with 5 bases between. CDR3 length: 13 residues. The CDR3 sequence: CASSLDGTDTQYF. In DNA, the CDR3 is TGTGCCAGCAGCTTAGATGGAACAGATACGCAGTATTTT.

This chain connects TRBV18 to TRBJ1-1; 12 nucleotides match TRBD1. Trimming took 5 bases from V and 12 from J; bases not matched to a gene: 13. The CDR3 is 15 residues long. Germline V CDR1 and CDR2: KGHSH, LQKENI. CDR3 bases: TGTGCCAGCTCAGCATCGCCGGGACAGGGGGCGAGCCCTTTCTTT. This encodes CASSASPGQGASPFF.

The chain has TRBV7-6 and TRBJ2-3; weak D call: TRBD1 (6 bases). Trimming stripped 2 bases from V and 4 bases from J, with 16 bases between. The germline V gene encodes CDR1 SGHVS and CDR2 FNYEAQ. The CDR3 runs to 16 residues. This chain's CDR3 is CASSLTAGDLADTQYF. The CDR3 nucleotides are TGTGCCAGCAGCTTAACCGCAGGGGACCTTGCAGATACGCAGTATTTT.

As concerns this clone: The junction departs from the called germline gene at one end, perhaps through a read error. The chain has TRBV5-6 and TRBJ2-7; TRBD1 agrees at 10 bases. The germline gives CDR1 SGHDT, CDR2 YYEEEE. This CDR3 is 15 amino acids long. For the CDR3, the DNA is TGCGCCAGCAGCCCTGGGACAGGGGAGGGATACGAGCAGTACTTC. This codes for CASSPGTGEGYEQYF.

The chain employs TRBV27 and TRBJ1-1; D is uncertain. Germline assignment: CDR1 MNHEY and CDR2 SMNVEV (reference sequence). The CDR3 contains 13 residues. Deletions cut 3 bases from V and 5 bases from J, with 10 bases between. The CDR3 protein is CASSLARGTEAFF. Here the CDR3 DNA reads TGTGCCAGCAGTTTGGCCCGAGGGACTGAAGCTTTCTTT.

The rearrangement links TRBV10-1 to TRBJ2-2; D not resolved. Germline lookup yields CDR1 WNHNN and CDR2 SYGVQD (reference sequence). V shed 5 bases and J shed 4 bases, with 11 bases lying between them. This CDR3 has 14 amino acids. DNA for the CDR3: TGCGCCAGCAGTCGACGATCTGCCACCGGGGAGCTGTTTTTT. Protein sequence: CASSRRSATGELFF.

This CDR3 is CASSLGQGVGEQFF. The CDR3 DNA reads TGTGCCAGCAGTCTGGGACAGGGGGTAGGTGAGCAGTTCTTC. The J gene is TRBJ2-1, the V gene TRBV2; 11 positions match TRBD1. This CDR3 contains 14 residues. Per germline, CDR1 SNHLY and CDR2 FYNNEI. V dropped 5 bases and J dropped 9; count of bases not matched to a gene: 6.

This clone was counted a single time. V gene TRBV6-6 combines with J gene TRBJ2-7, with TRBD2 as a possible D gene (5 bases). V dropped 4 bases and J dropped 3 bases, with 16 bases sitting between them. The V gene's germline CDR1 is MNHNY and CDR2 SVGAGI (reference sequence). CDR3 length equals 15 residues. CDR3 nucleotides: TGTGCCAGCAGTTCTAGGGAGCATGACTTCTACGAGCAGTACTTC. Amino acids: CASSSREHDFYEQYF.

This clone was detected once. The rearrangement uses TRBV6-5 and TRBJ2-6; the D call may be TRBD1 or TRBD2 (6 bases each). This CDR3 contains 16 residues. Germline CDR1 is MNHEY and CDR2 is SVGAGI. V shed 0 bases and J shed 4 bases, with 10 bases lying between them. The CDR3 here is CASSYSSGAGANVLTF. The CDR3 DNA sequence: TGTGCCAGCAGTTACTCCTCGGGGGCAGGGGCCAACGTCCTGACTTTC.

The chain combines TRBV6-1 with TRBJ2-1; no clear D. The V gene lost 6 bases and the J gene lost 6 bases, with 6 bases spanning the gap. CDR3 length equals 11 residues. Germline-derived CDR1 and CDR2 are MNHNS and SASEGT. CDR3 DNA: TGTGCCAGCAGGGGATTCAATGAGCAGTTCTTC. This codes for CASRGFNEQFF.

The chain links TRBV10-2 to TRBJ2-3; the D is unclear. Trimming took 4 bases from V and 3 from J, leaving 5 bases between them. Germline V gives CDR1 WSHSY, CDR2 SAAADI. CDR3 length: 12 residues. CDR3 DNA: TGCGCCAGCAGTGGGTCAACAGATACGCAGTATTTT. Translated, it gives CASSGSTDTQYF.

The genes are TRBV30 and TRBJ2-2; no clear D gene. V dropped 3 bases and J dropped 1 base, with 6 bases sitting between them. Germline V gene lookup returns CDR1 GTSNPN and CDR2 SVGIG (reference sequence). This CDR3 region has 13 residues. The CDR3 DNA reads TGTGCCTGGAGCCCCGTGAACACCGGGGAGCTGTTTTTT. Its protein product is CAWSPVNTGELFF. Filled out from reference TRBV30 and TRBJ2-2, the complete variable domain reads SQTIHQWPATLVQPVGSPLSLECTVEGTSNPNLYWYRQAAGRGLQLLFYSVGIGQISSEVPQNLSASRPQDRQFILSSKKLLLSDSGFYLCAWSPVNTGELFFGEGSRLTVL.

The chain employs TRBV5-4 and TRBJ1-1, with 7 bases identical to TRBD1. The length of the CDR3 is 13 residues. Germline trimming cut 3 bases from V and 2 bases from J; bases unmatched to any gene: 1. Germline CDR1 and CDR2: SGHNT and YYREEE (reference sequence). The CDR3 DNA reads TGTGCCAGCAGCTGGGACAGTAACACTGAAGCTTTCTTT. This translates into CASSWDSNTEAFF.

The chain joins TRBV6-5 to TRBJ1-4; D unclear. CDR3 length: 15 amino acids. V gave up 10 bases and J gave up 0 bases, with 15 bases separating them. Germline V gene lookup returns CDR1 MNHEY and CDR2 SVGAGI. CDR3 sequence reads: CATAPSQATNEKLFF. Here the CDR3 DNA reads TGTGCCACCGCCCCATCCCAGGCAACTAATGAAAAACTGTTTTTT.

The chain is built from TRBV20-1 and TRBJ2-4; D is ambiguous. This CDR3 contains 11 residues. The V gene's germline CDR1 is DFQATT and CDR2 SNEGSKA (reference sequence). The germline V and J ends were trimmed by 1 base and 8 bases, with 6 bases remaining between them. CDR3 loop: CSARVPDIQYF. CDR3 nucleotides: TGCAGTGCTAGAGTTCCGGACATTCAGTACTTC.

The rearrangement uses TRBV2 and TRBJ1-2, with D perhaps matching TRBD1 (6 bases). The ends were cut back, 8 bases at V and 7 bases at J, with 17 bases in the middle. Germline loops: CDR1 SNHLY, CDR2 FYNNEI. CDR3 length: 13 amino acids. This CDR3 reads CASLEGGGGGYTF. The CDR3 bases are TGTGCCAGCTTGGAAGGGGGGGGCGGTGGCTACACCTTC.

This rearrangement joins TRBV5-6 to TRBJ2-5; TRBD2 agrees at 9 bases. This CDR3 comprises 17 residues. Trimming cost V 0 bases and J 2 bases; bases outside gene matches: 8. CDR1 and CDR2 from the germline V gene are SGHDT and YYEEEE. CDR3 sequence (DNA): TGTGCCAGCAGCTTGGCCGGGGTAGCGGGGGAACAAGAGACCCAGTACTTC. Amino acid sequence: CASSLAGVAGEQETQYF.

V usage is TRBV5-8 and J usage is TRBJ1-5; no clear D gene. V lost 0 bases and J lost 6, with 13 bases in between. The CDR3 runs 15 residues. Germline CDR1 is SGHTS and CDR2 is YDEGEE. CDR3 sequence (DNA): TGTGCCAGCAGCTTGGGCCAGGTTGCGGGTCAGCCCCAGCATTTT. Translation: CASSLGQVAGQPQHF.

The V call is TRBV18, the J call TRBJ2-7, with D perhaps TRBD2 (5 bases). Germline assignment: CDR1 KGHSH and CDR2 LQKENI. The V end lost 6 bases, the J end lost 0 bases, and 18 bases lay between the germline ends. The CDR3 runs 16 residues. CDR3 bases: TGTGCCAGCTCCCAAGAGCGGATCCTGAGCTCCTACGAGCAGTACTTC. It encodes CASSQERILSSYEQYF.

The V call is TRBV19, the J call TRBJ1-1, with TRBD1 as a possible D gene (5 bases). The germline V gene encodes CDR1 LNHDA and CDR2 SQIVND (reference sequence). The CDR3 extends over 14 amino acids. V lost 3 bases and J 3 bases, leaving 11 bases between the germline ends. The CDR3 DNA sequence: TGTGCCAGTAGTATGGGCAGGGCGGACACTGAAGCTTTCTTT. Its protein product is CASSMGRADTEAFF.

This clone has just one count. The rearrangement joins TRBV6-5 to TRBJ1-2; 7 nucleotides line up with TRBD1. The CDR3 is made up of 16 amino acids. The V gene end was trimmed by 0 bases and the J gene end by 5 bases; junction bases not matched to a gene: 9. CDR1 and CDR2 from the germline V gene are MNHEY and SVGAGI. The CDR3 loop is CASSYSPGQSLYGYTF. The CDR3 region has the DNA TGTGCCAGCAGTTACTCTCCGGGACAGTCCCTTTATGGCTACACCTTC.

V is TRBV19 and J is TRBJ2-1, with 8 bases identical to TRBD2. V was clipped by 4 bases and J by 5 bases; unmatched bases: 7. CDR3 length equals 15 residues. Germline-derived CDR1 and CDR2 are LNHDA and SQIVND (reference sequence). The CDR3 nucleotides are TGTGCCAGTAGTAGAGGAGAAGCGGGGGACAATGAGCAGTTCTTC. Its translation is CASSRGEAGDNEQFF.